Presented here are 10 T cell receptor beta chains from one specimen sequenced in a study of blood T cell repertoires in COVID-19. The data were produced by immunoSEQ multiplex PCR, yet TCRdb's version contains in-frame clones alone and is incomplete. There are a few hundred thousand clones in the sample; around 89% occur only once, and just under 6.5% lies in the top ten. Sequencing used peripheral blood. The receptors stem from a woman in her 30s with COVID-19, enrolled during active disease.

J is TRBJ2-2 and V is TRBV6-2 or TRBV6-3; possible D gene TRBD2, 5 bases. This CDR3 is built from 14 residues. Germline CDR1 is MNHEY and CDR2 is SVGEGT. Trimming took off 5 bases at V and 5 bases at J, with 12 bases between the two ends. This CDR3 reads CASSNLWETGELFF. For the CDR3, the DNA is TGTGCCAGCAGTAACCTTTGGGAGACCGGGGAGCTGTTTTTT.

Note on this clone: Other DNA sequences in the sample encode the same CDR3. V usage is TRBV6-5 and J usage is TRBJ2-7; weak D call: TRBD2 (6 bases). Trimming pared 0 bases from V and 3 bases from J, leaving 12 bases between. CDR1 MNHEY and CDR2 SVGAGI come from the germline V gene. The CDR3 spans 15 residues. This CDR3 reads CASSYSGGSSYEQYF. The CDR3 coding sequence is TGTGCCAGCAGTTACTCCGGGGGATCTAGCTACGAGCAGTACTTC.

This clone was observed a few times. The rearrangement joins TRBV4-1 to TRBJ1-3, with D maybe TRBD1 (6 bases). With 1 base removed from V and 4 bases from J, the gap between germline ends came to 14 bases. This CDR3 region has 16 residues. Germline CDR1 MGHRA, CDR2 YSYEKL. The CDR3 sequence: CASSQATDSPGNTIYF. CDR3 coding DNA: TGCGCCAGCAGCCAAGCAACGGACAGCCCCGGAAACACCATATATTTT.

This clone appeared a few times. The chain recombines TRBV28 with TRBJ1-2; no reliable D call. Trimming removed 1 base from V and 2 bases from J, with 8 bases in between. Germline assignment: CDR1 MDHEN and CDR2 SYDVKM. The CDR3 has 14 residues. This CDR3 is CASSLLTTNYGYTF. The DNA of the CDR3 is TGTGCCAGCAGTTTATTGACAACGAACTATGGCTACACCTTC.

This clone was found a few times. The gene calls are TRBV5-8 and TRBJ2-6, with D possibly matching TRBD1 (7 bases). Germline V CDR1 and CDR2: SGHTS, YDEGEE. Trimming took off 0 bases at V and 4 bases at J, with 20 bases between the two ends. The CDR3 consists of 19 residues. CDR3 in DNA: TGTGCCAGCAGCTTGGATCCGACAGGGCGGGGCGCCGGGGCCAACGTCCTGACTTTC. The encoded protein is CASSLDPTGRGAGANVLTF.

The V call is TRBV11-2, the J call TRBJ2-7; D is uncertain. The CDR3 is made up of 14 amino acids. The V end was cut by 2 bases, the J end by 0 bases, with 8 bases between. CDR1 and CDR2 (germline): SGHAT, FQNNGV. CDR3 DNA: TGTGCCAGCAGCTTATCCTTTAGCTCCTACGAGCAGTACTTC. Encoded protein: CASSLSFSSYEQYF.

The chain is built from TRBV28 and TRBJ1-4; no clear D gene. The ends were cut back, 5 bases at V and 4 bases at J, with 20 bases in the middle. The CDR3 consists of 17 residues. Germline CDR1 reads MDHEN; CDR2 reads SYDVKM. CDR3 residues: CASSPLPLPSLNEKLFF. As DNA, the CDR3 is TGTGCCAGCAGTCCCCTACCCCTGCCCTCTCTTAATGAAAAACTGTTTTTT. Full variable domain (rest looked up from reference TRBV28 and TRBJ1-4): DVKVTQSSRYLVKRTGEKVFLECVQDMDHENMFWYRQDPGLGLRLIYFSYDVKMKEKGDIPEGYSVSREKKERFSLILESASTNQTSMYLCASSPLPLPSLNEKLFFGSGTQLSVL.

This chain links TRBV28 with TRBJ2-5; 10 bases are a match to TRBD1. CDR3 length: 14 residues. Germline V gives CDR1 MDHEN, CDR2 SYDVKM. V lost 7 bases, J lost 5 bases, and 7 bases stayed unmatched. CDR3 in amino acids: CASTKGTGAETQYF. The CDR3 coding sequence is TGTGCCAGCACCAAAGGGACAGGGGCTGAGACCCAGTACTTC.

The V call is TRBV24-1, the J call TRBJ2-2; 15 nucleotides align to TRBD2. Germline assignment: CDR1 KGHDR and CDR2 SFDVKD. J lost 3 bases, V lost 0 bases, and 7 bases had no gene match. The CDR3 sequence is 20 residues long. The CDR3 DNA sequence: TGTGCCACCAGTGATTTGAATGGACTAGCGGGAGGGCCGGACACCGGGGAGCTGTTTTTT. This encodes CATSDLNGLAGGPDTGELFF.

The genes are TRBV19 and TRBJ1-5; perhaps TRBD1 as D (5 bases). Trimming stripped 5 bases from V and 2 bases from J, with 16 bases between. CDR3 length: 16 residues. Per the germline V gene, CDR1 is LNHDA and CDR2 is SQIVND (reference sequence). The CDR3 protein is CASSPRRGGGNQPQHF. Written as DNA, the CDR3 is TGTGCCAGTAGTCCCCGAAGGGGAGGAGGCAATCAGCCCCAGCATTTT.